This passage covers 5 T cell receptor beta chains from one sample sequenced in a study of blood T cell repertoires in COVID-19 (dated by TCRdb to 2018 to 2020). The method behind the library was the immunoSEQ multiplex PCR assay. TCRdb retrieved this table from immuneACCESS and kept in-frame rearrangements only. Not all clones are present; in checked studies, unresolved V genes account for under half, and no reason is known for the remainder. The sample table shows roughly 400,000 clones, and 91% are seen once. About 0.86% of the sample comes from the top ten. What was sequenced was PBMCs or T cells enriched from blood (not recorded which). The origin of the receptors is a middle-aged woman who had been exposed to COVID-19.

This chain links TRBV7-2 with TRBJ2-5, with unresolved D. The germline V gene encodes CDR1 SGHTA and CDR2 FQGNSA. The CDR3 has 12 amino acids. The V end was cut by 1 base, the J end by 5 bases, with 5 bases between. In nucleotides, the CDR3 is TGTGCCAGCAGCTTAGAGAGGGAGACCCAGTACTTC. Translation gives CASSLERETQYF.

CDR3 amino acids: CASSYSTGVGQPQHF. In DNA, the CDR3 is TGTGCCAGCAGTTACTCGACAGGGGTAGGTCAGCCCCAGCATTTT. The rearrangement links TRBV6-5 to TRBJ1-5, with 8 bases aligning to TRBD1. This CDR3 is built from 15 residues. Germline V lookup: CDR1 MNHEY, CDR2 SVGAGI. J gave up 6 bases and V 0 bases, and 4 bases lay outside the gene matches.

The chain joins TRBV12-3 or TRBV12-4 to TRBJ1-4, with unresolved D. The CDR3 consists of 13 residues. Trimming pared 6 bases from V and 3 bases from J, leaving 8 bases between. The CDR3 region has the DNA TGTGCCAGCAGCAAGCCGGCTAATGAAAAACTGTTTTTT. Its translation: CASSKPANEKLFF.

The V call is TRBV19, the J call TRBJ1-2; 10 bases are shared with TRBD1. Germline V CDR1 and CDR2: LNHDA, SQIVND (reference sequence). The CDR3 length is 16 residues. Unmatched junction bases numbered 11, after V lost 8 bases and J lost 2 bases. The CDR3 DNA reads TGTGCCAGTTTGACCCACCGGGACAGGGGCAACTATGGCTACACCTTC. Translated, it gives CASLTHRDRGNYGYTF.

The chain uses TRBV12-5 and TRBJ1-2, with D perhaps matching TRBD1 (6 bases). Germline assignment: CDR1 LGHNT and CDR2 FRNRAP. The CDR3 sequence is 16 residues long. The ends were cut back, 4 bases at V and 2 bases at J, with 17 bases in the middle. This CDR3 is CASGSAFSGDNYGYTF. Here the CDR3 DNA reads TGTGCTAGTGGTTCCGCCTTTTCAGGGGACAACTATGGCTACACCTTC.